This T cell receptor (beta chain) was documented in a study of blood T cell repertoires in COVID-19. Study overall: Both acute and convalescent COVID-19 samples were obtained from the United States, Italy and Spain. The analysed material was cDNA or gDNA that came from T cells, B-cell-depleted T cells, or PBMCs.

Methods used by the authors: Quantification of nucleated cells was approximated via reference gene primer amplification. Here immunoSEQ multiplex PCR was the method, and the copy in TCRdb shows in-frame clones only, minus some. V and J calls and clone size are those listed in that table; D and trimming were worked out from the DNA. Of some 150,000 clones in the sample, about four fifths were seen once. This TCR derives from a woman aged 80 or older in a cohort sampled during active or convalescent COVID-19. Material: peripheral blood.

The CDR3 region has the DNA TGTGCCAGCAGCGTAGCCCCCGGCAGGGGTGAGCAGTACTTC. Translation gives CASSVAPGRGEQYF. V usage is TRBV9 and J usage is TRBJ2-7; D is perhaps TRBD1 (6 bases). The CDR3 contains 14 residues. Trimming cost V 0 bases and J 7 bases, with 14 bases left between them. CDR1 and CDR2 from the germline V gene are SGDLS and YYNGEE.